This TCR beta chain was recorded in a study of cytomegalovirus exposure and HLA in healthy donors. In the case of this clone: Its antigen remains unidentified.

The CDR3 extends over 15 amino acids. Trimming pared 2 bases from V and 2 bases from J, leaving 13 bases between. Looked up from germline, CDR1 is PRHDT and CDR2 is FYEKMQ (reference sequence). Study-wide results and limits: The study put 160 or so TCR beta chains on its list as cytomegalovirus-associated. 16,951 TCR beta sequences were associated with HLA alleles at 0.05 false discovery rate in a later analysis. Across donors, most TCRs were seen rarely, yet some public ones were widespread.

PCR primers comprised 60 Vbeta and 13 Jbeta primers. Generated by immunoSEQ multiplex PCR, the TCRdb table keeps only in-frame clones and is missing some. The table shows some 150,000 clones, with about 80% occurring only once. The sequence derives from a woman in her 40s in good health and CMV-seronegative. Sample: PBMCs. The chain combines TRBV13 with TRBJ2-7; D is uncertain. The CDR3 loop reads CASSLSLSGPYEQYF. The CDR3 DNA reads as TGTGCCAGCAGCTTATCGCTCTCTGGCCCCTACGAGCAGTACTTC.